This passage covers 29 T cell receptor beta chains from one sample sequenced in a study of CD8 T cells in ankylosing spondylitis. TCRdb re-analysed the 5' RACE reads in MiXCR, keeping a single row per CDR3 protein. The repertoire holds about 210,000 distinct CDR3 sequences, with roughly 8.2% as singletons. The sequenced sample was blood, either unsorted or a sorted T cell fraction (not recorded which). The receptor source for this set is a female donor with ankylosing spondylitis or in good health (not recorded which).

This clonotype was seen repeatedly, ten times or more. The rearrangement links TRBV20-1 to TRBJ1-1; weak D call: TRBD1 (6 bases). This CDR3 comprises 14 residues. V lost 3 bases to trimming and J lost 1 base, with 12 bases between them. Germline lookup yields CDR1 DFQATT and CDR2 SNEGSKA (reference sequence). CDR3 sequence reads: CSARLQGSNTEAFF. The CDR3 DNA reads as TGCAGTGCTAGGTTACAGGGATCGAACACTGAAGCTTTCTTT.

Comments on this clonotype: An end of the junction differs from the germline gene, which may be a read error. The V gene is TRBV12-3 or TRBV12-4, the J gene TRBJ2-1; maybe TRBD1 (6 bases). The CDR3 runs 14 residues. The CDR3 DNA sequence: TGTGTCAGCAGCCTAAGAGGGCCAGGGGATGAGCAGTTCTTC. It codes for CVSSLRGPGDEQFF.

The sample holds many counts of this clonotype. This sequence joins TRBV5-1 and TRBJ2-5, with D uncertain. Germline CDR1 SGHRS, CDR2 YFSETQ. The V end lost 0 bases, the J end lost 5 bases, and 17 bases lay between the germline ends. CDR3 length: 16 residues. The CDR3 region has the DNA TGCGCCAGCAGCTTGGAGGACCCCTGGTTGGGGGAGACCCAGTACTTC. It encodes CASSLEDPWLGETQYF.

Many counts were recorded for this clonotype. The chain couples TRBV12-3 or TRBV12-4 to TRBJ2-1, with TRBD2 matching 9 bases. J gave up 9 bases and V 7 bases, and 7 bases lay outside the gene matches. This CDR3 contains 13 residues. Written as DNA, the CDR3 is TGTGCCAGCACCTTAGCGGGAGTGGGTGAGCAGTTCTTC. It is translated as CASTLAGVGEQFF.

This clonotype was detected many times. J is TRBJ1-5 and V is TRBV15; D ambiguous. This CDR3 spans 12 amino acids. The V end was cut by 1 base, the J end by 4 bases, with 2 bases between. Germline loops: CDR1 LNHNV, CDR2 YYDKDF (reference sequence). The CDR3 coding sequence is TGTGCCACCAGCAGAGGGAATCAGCCCCAGCATTTT. This encodes CATSRGNQPQHF.

This clonotype was seen ten or more times. The CDR3 DNA is TGCAGTGCTAGAGAGAGCGGGAGGGCCGATGGTACGCAGTATTTT. Its protein is CSARESGRADGTQYF. This chain joins TRBV20-1 and TRBJ2-3; 10 bases match TRBD2. This CDR3 spans 15 amino acids. The V gene's germline CDR1 is DFQATT and CDR2 SNEGSKA (reference sequence). The V gene end was trimmed by 0 bases and the J gene end by 8 bases; junction bases not matched to a gene: 8.

The sample holds many counts of this clonotype. V gene TRBV5-1 combines with J gene TRBJ2-1, with TRBD2 matching over 9 bases. The CDR3 has 15 residues. After removal of 6 bases from V and 8 bases from J, the junction contained 12 bases not matched to a gene. Germline assignment: CDR1 SGHRS and CDR2 YFSETQ. The CDR3 DNA follows: TGCGCCAGCAACTACGGTAGCGGGAGATTCGATGAGCAGTTCTTC. Its protein product is CASNYGSGRFDEQFF.

This clonotype was counted between two and nine times. CDR3 protein: CASSQSTGDYEQYF. The CDR3 DNA reads as TGTGCCAGCAGCCAATCAACAGGGGACTACGAGCAGTACTTC. The V gene is TRBV3-1, the J gene TRBJ2-7, with 7 bases aligning to TRBD1. Germline values: CDR1 LGHDT, CDR2 YNNKEL (reference sequence). V lost 2 bases and J lost 3; bases outside the gene matches: 4. The CDR3 is made up of 14 amino acids.

This clonotype was observed many times. The chain links TRBV28 to TRBJ1-1; D remains unclear. V was shortened by 7 bases and J by 2 bases, with 17 bases between the two germline ends. The CDR3 extends over 15 amino acids. Germline CDR1 is MDHEN and CDR2 is SYDVKM. CDR3 loop: CASKSKVGINTEAFF. The CDR3 DNA follows: TGTGCCAGCAAGTCGAAGGTCGGAATAAACACTGAAGCTTTCTTT.

Only a few counts were recorded for this clonotype. V gene TRBV11-2 combines with J gene TRBJ2-7; 14 bases are shared with TRBD2. The CDR3 consists of 14 residues. Germline CDR1 is SGHAT and CDR2 is FQNNGV. V lost 4 bases and J lost 5; bases outside the gene matches: 1. The CDR3 sequence is CASSWTSGGNEQYF. In nucleotides, the CDR3 is TGTGCCAGCAGCTGGACTAGCGGGGGGAACGAGCAGTACTTC.

Worth noting for this clonotype: A single base separates this from a much larger clone, so it may be a read error. This chain's CDR3 is CANSLQGKGLADYNEQFF. The CDR3 DNA reads as TGTGCCAACAGCCTCCAGGGGAAAGGGCTAGCGGACTACAATGAGCAGTTCTTC. V and J are TRBV11-2 and TRBJ2-1; a weak D match, TRBD2 (7 bases). This CDR3 spans 18 amino acids. The germline V gene has CDR1 SGHAT and CDR2 FQNNGV. The entire variable domain, with the rest obtained from reference TRBV11-2 and TRBJ2-1, is as follows: EAGVAQSPRYKIIEKRQSVAFWCNPISGHATLYWYQQILGQGPKLLIQFQNNGVVDDSQLPKDRFSAERLKGVDSTLKIQPAKLEDSAVYLCANSLQGKGLADYNEQFFGPGTRLTVL.

Many counts were recorded for this clonotype. The chain is built from TRBV4-3 and TRBJ1-4; D gene uncertain. The CDR3 has 12 residues. Germline CDR1 and CDR2: LGHNA and YSLEER. The V end was cut by 4 bases, the J end by 3 bases, with 3 bases between. The CDR3: CASSRPNEKLFF. The CDR3 nucleotides are TGCGCCAGCAGCCGGCCTAATGAAAAACTGTTTTTT.

This clonotype was counted at least ten times. The rearrangement links TRBV20-1 to TRBJ1-6; 10 bases match TRBD1. Losses at the gene ends were 1 base for V and 1 base for J; bases not matched to a gene: 4. Germline lookup yields CDR1 DFQATT and CDR2 SNEGSKA (reference sequence). The CDR3 covers 17 residues. Here the CDR3 reads CSARGGTGESYNSPLHF. The CDR3 DNA follows: TGCAGTGCTAGAGGGGGGACAGGGGAGTCCTATAATTCACCCCTCCACTTT.

This clonotype came up many times. The CDR3 reads CASNKPGGGIGPEAFF. As DNA, the CDR3 is TGTGCCAGCAACAAACCAGGGGGCGGAATCGGCCCTGAAGCTTTCTTT. The chain uses TRBV6-2 or TRBV6-3 and TRBJ1-1, with 8 nucleotides matching TRBD1. Germline values: CDR1 MNHEY, CDR2 SVGEGT. V gave up 7 bases and J gave up 6 bases; unmatched junction bases: 16. This CDR3 region has 16 residues.

Many counts were recorded for this clonotype. The chain combines TRBV5-1 with TRBJ2-1; D ambiguous. The CDR3 has 15 amino acids. V was shortened by 4 bases and J by 0 bases, with 11 bases between the two germline ends. The germline gives CDR1 SGHRS, CDR2 YFSETQ. The CDR3 sequence is CASSPGHSSYNEQFF. Written as DNA, the CDR3 is TGCGCCAGCAGCCCTGGTCACTCCTCCTACAATGAGCAGTTCTTC.

This clonotype appeared many times. This sequence joins TRBV12-3 or TRBV12-4 and TRBJ2-7, with 10 bases aligning to TRBD1. The ends lost 3 bases at V and 6 bases at J; junction bases unmatched: 5. The CDR3 spans 14 residues. The chain's CDR3 is CASSFRDRGGEQYF. The CDR3 nucleotides are TGTGCCAGCAGTTTTCGGGACAGGGGTGGCGAGCAGTACTTC.

This clonotype appeared a few times. The chain has TRBV7-8 and TRBJ1-5; D is uncertain. V was cut by 5 bases and J by 4 bases, with 15 bases left in between. The CDR3 extends over 15 amino acids. Looked up from germline, CDR1 is SGHVS and CDR2 is FQNEAQ. The DNA for the CDR3 is TGTGCCAGCAGCAGTTTAGGCAGCCTTAATCAGCCCCAGCATTTT. Encoded protein: CASSSLGSLNQPQHF.

This clonotype was observed at least ten times. The chain employs TRBV29-1 and TRBJ1-2, with TRBD1 matching over 7 bases. The trim removed 4 bases at V and 3 bases at J, leaving 5 bases unmatched. This CDR3 region has 13 residues. Germline assignment: CDR1 SQVTM and CDR2 ANQGSEA. CDR3 nucleotides: TGCAGCGTTGGCTTTACAGGGGACTATGGCTACACCTTC. Residues: CSVGFTGDYGYTF.

This clonotype occurred once. This may be a read error, as it is one base from a much larger clone. The chain combines TRBV10-2 with TRBJ2-1; D unresolved. CDR3 size: 12 residues. Germline values: CDR1 WSHSY, CDR2 SAAADI. The CDR3, as DNA: TGCGCCGGCAGTGAGCCCGACAATGAGCAGTTCTTC. It yields the protein CAGSEPDNEQFF.

The table lists this clonotype with many counts. The chain combines TRBV3-1 with TRBJ1-1; tentative D call: TRBD1 (5 bases). From germline, CDR1 is LGHDT and CDR2 YNNKEL (reference sequence). V was clipped by 3 bases and J by 11 bases, with 13 bases between them. The CDR3 consists of 12 residues. The CDR3 DNA is TGTGCCAGCAGCCAGGCCGGGGCTCGGGCTTTCTTT. Translation: CASSQAGARAFF. The variable domain in full, with the rest retrieved from reference TRBV3-1 and TRBJ1-1, is DTAVSQTPKYLVTQMGNDKSIKCEQNLGHDTMYWYKQDSKKFLKIMFSYNNKELIINETVPNRFSPKSPDKAHLNLHINSLELGDSAVYFCASSQAGARAFFGQGTRLTVV.

This clonotype has at least ten counts. The rearrangement links TRBV6-2 or TRBV6-3 to TRBJ2-2, with 10 bases identical to TRBD2. Germline values: CDR1 MNHEY, CDR2 SVGEGT. V was pared by 6 bases and J by 5 bases, with 9 bases of the junction left unmatched. CDR3 length: 16 amino acids. CDR3 loop: CASSPASGRLTGELFF. CDR3 in DNA: TGTGCCAGCAGCCCTGCTAGCGGGAGATTGACCGGGGAGCTGTTTTTT.

This clonotype was observed at least ten times. The V and J genes are TRBV9 and TRBJ2-3; the D is unclear. Germline-derived CDR1 and CDR2 are SGDLS and YYNGEE. Trimming removed 3 bases from V and 0 bases from J, with 5 bases in between. The CDR3 has 13 amino acids. In DNA, the CDR3 is TGTGCCAGCAGCGCCCCTAGCACAGATACGCAGTATTTT. This gives the protein CASSAPSTDTQYF.

This clonotype showed up many times. CDR3 residues: CASSLGPTNTGELFF. The CDR3 DNA is TGTGCCAGCAGCTTGGGACCTACGAACACCGGGGAGCTGTTTTTT. The chain links TRBV7-2 to TRBJ2-2; D is perhaps TRBD1 or TRBD2 (5 bases each). The length of the CDR3 is 15 residues. V lost 3 bases, J lost 0 bases, and 8 bases lay in between. CDR1 and CDR2 from the germline V gene are SGHTA and FQGNSA.

This chain uses TRBV7-2 with TRBJ2-7, with 7 nucleotides matching TRBD1. Germline CDR1 SGHTA, CDR2 FQGNSA. This CDR3 has 15 amino acids. Unmatched junction bases numbered 13, after V lost 5 bases and J lost 6 bases. The CDR3 nucleotides are TGTGCCAGCAGCGTAGGCCCGACAGGGCTAGGCGAGCAGTACTTC. Protein sequence: CASSVGPTGLGEQYF.

This clonotype was detected ten times or more. The chain has TRBV6-2 or TRBV6-3 and TRBJ2-3, with TRBD2 identical over 7 bases. This CDR3 spans 14 amino acids. V was clipped by 7 bases and J by 2 bases; unmatched bases: 6. Per the germline V gene, CDR1 is MNHEY and CDR2 is SVGEGT. The CDR3 spells CASKKLASTDTQYF. DNA for the CDR3: TGTGCCAGCAAAAAACTAGCGTCCACAGATACGCAGTATTTT.

J is TRBJ2-7 and V is TRBV10-3; 9 positions agree with TRBD1. V lost 3 bases to trimming and J lost 5 bases; unmatched junction nucleotides: 11. The CDR3 extends over 16 amino acids. Germline V gene sequence: CDR1 ENHRY, CDR2 SYGVKD. The CDR3 nucleotides read TGTGCCATCAGTGAAGGGACAGGGAAGGGGTTCGACGAGCAGTACTTC. It is translated as CAISEGTGKGFDEQYF.

This clonotype was seen repeatedly, ten times or more. This chain uses TRBV27 with TRBJ1-4; the D gene is possibly TRBD1 (6 bases). The V and J ends lost 6 bases and 4 bases respectively, with 12 bases between them. Germline CDR1 and CDR2: MNHEY and SMNVEV (reference sequence). The CDR3 is made up of 14 amino acids. The CDR3 spells CASSPGGLNEKLFF. Written as DNA, the CDR3 is TGTGCCAGCAGCCCGGGGGGGCTTAATGAAAAACTGTTTTTT. Using reference TRBV27 and TRBJ1-4 for the parts outside the CDR3, the full variable domain is EAQVTQNPRYLITVTGKKLTVTCSQNMNHEYMSWYRQDPGLGLRQIYYSMNVEVTDKGDVPEGYKVSRKEKRNFPLILESPSPNQTSLYFCASSPGGLNEKLFFGSGTQLSVL.

At least ten counts were recorded for this clonotype. This chain links TRBV29-1 with TRBJ2-5; maybe TRBD1 (6 bases). The CDR3 extends over 11 amino acids. The ends were cut back, 7 bases at V and 2 bases at J, with 8 bases in the middle. Germline V gene lookup returns CDR1 SQVTM and CDR2 ANQGSEA. CDR3 nucleotides: TGCAGCGGGACAGAGCAAGAGACCCAGTACTTC. As protein: CSGTEQETQYF. Together with reference TRBV29-1 and TRBJ2-5, the CDR3 gives the full variable domain: SAVISQKPSRDICQRGTSLTIQCQVDSQVTMMFWYRQQPGQSLTLIATANQGSEATYESGFVIDKFPISRPNLTFSTLTVSNMSPEDSSIYLCSGTEQETQYFGPGTRLLVL.

This clonotype was counted at least ten times. The CDR3 loop reads CASSTWTSGRAVTYNEQFF. The CDR3 coding sequence is TGCGCCAGCAGCACCTGGACTAGCGGGAGGGCCGTGACCTACAATGAGCAGTTCTTC. The gene calls are TRBV5-1 and TRBJ2-1; 15 positions agree with TRBD2. The V segment lost 4 bases and the J segment 2 bases; nucleotides outside the gene matches: 10. Germline values: CDR1 SGHRS, CDR2 YFSETQ. The CDR3 sequence is 19 residues long.